The source of this T cell receptor (beta chain) is a study of shared clonotypes between healthy human individuals. Replicate PCRs from sorted subsets contained about 200 ng DNA, which is approximately 30,000 T cell genomes. The method was immunoSEQ multiplex PCR; TCRdb's version includes in-frame clones alone and lacks a portion of them. The sample records roughly 2.1 million clones, approximately 94% being singletons. The CDR3 contains 13 residues. V was pared by 2 bases and J by 4 bases, with 7 bases between. Germline CDR1 and CDR2: SGHVS and FQNEAQ. In the case of this clone: Distinct nucleotide sequences in the sample also encode this CDR3.

Naivety among CD8 cells was defined by CD45RO negativity and positive CCR7 selection, thereby excluding terminally differentiated effector memory CD45RA+ cells. The V gene is TRBV7-8, the J gene TRBJ2-3; D ambiguous. Sequencing used naive CD8+ T cells from PBMCs. This TCR was recovered from a man aged 18 to 29 in good health. Some clones in this sample may be carry-over from other donors' samples. For the CDR3, the DNA is TGTGCCAGCAGCTTAATTAGGGCAGATACGCAGTATTTT. This gives the protein CASSLIRADTQYF.